This TCR beta chain was profiled in a study of blood T cell repertoires in COVID-19 (dated by TCRdb to the early 2020s). With regard to the full study: Samples covering the acute and convalescent phases of COVID-19 were provided by collaborators in the United States, Italy and Spain. The dataset comprised deeply sampled blood TCRbeta repertoires from subjects exposed to, actively infected with, or recovered from COVID-19. The prospective study material was composed of cDNA or gDNA derived from T cells, B-cell-depleted T cells, or PBMCs. Where available, HLA class I and class II types were taken from metadata supplied by the sample provider and were not determined by assay-based typing. The samples were drawn from the first 160 participants of the ongoing ImmuneRACE study and from over 950 subjects provided by 6 global collaborators. Sample metadata almost always included a de-identified subject ID, COVID-19 status, age in years and sex. A freely available public database, intended as a resource for researchers studying the immune response to SARS-CoV-2, is where the repertoires were released.

In the germline V gene (reference sequence), CDR1 corresponds to GTSNPN and CDR2 to SVGIG. The CDR3 runs 15 amino acids, cysteine and phenylalanine included. The kept DNA is CDR3 alone, 45 bases in frame from the first base. V is cut back by 2 bases and J by 1 base, with 5 bases in the junction unmatched. Another Seattle source contributed samples from volunteer blood donors who had recovered from COVID-19. Collaborating institutions collected whole blood in K2EDTA tubes following their own protocols. For TCRbeta analysis, collaborator samples were shipped as frozen whole blood, as isolated PBMCs, or as DNA extracted from either sample type. To note about this clone: Its antigen is not yet known. Per-base qualities were not stored, and no clone one base away is much larger.

TCRbeta CDR3 regions were amplified from genomic DNA by means of the immunoSEQ Assay, a bias-controlled multiplex PCR. Per the authors' processing: The number of nucleated cells in each sample was estimated from the amplification of reference gene primers within the assay. To quantify the absolute abundance of each unique TCRbeta CDR3 rearrangement, sequence reads were collapsed and filtered. Productive Simpson clonality was computed per sample as the square root of Simpson's diversity index over productive rearrangements. Held by TCRdb, this immuneACCESS table contains in-frame sequences only and omits some clones. Under half of the omission traces to an unresolved V gene where checked; the cause of the rest is unknown. The V and J calls and clone size come from that table; D and trimming were worked out from the DNA. The table for this sample lists about 350,000 clones; under 95% of them were counted only once. The leading ten clones occupy 2.5% to 4% of the sample.

Results and caveats for the whole study, not just this receptor: The quantity of clinical and demographic metadata differed by source and by participant and was supplied without curation.

The sequence is built from TRBV30 and TRBJ1-1; 9 bases in the middle match TRBD1. This clonotype was sampled from a woman aged 18 to 35 who had recovered from COVID-19. Sequenced sample: peripheral blood. The CDR3 here reads CAWSMKTGGNTEAFF. The bases read TGTGCCTGGAGTATGAAGACAGGGGGGAACACTGAAGCTTTCTTT.